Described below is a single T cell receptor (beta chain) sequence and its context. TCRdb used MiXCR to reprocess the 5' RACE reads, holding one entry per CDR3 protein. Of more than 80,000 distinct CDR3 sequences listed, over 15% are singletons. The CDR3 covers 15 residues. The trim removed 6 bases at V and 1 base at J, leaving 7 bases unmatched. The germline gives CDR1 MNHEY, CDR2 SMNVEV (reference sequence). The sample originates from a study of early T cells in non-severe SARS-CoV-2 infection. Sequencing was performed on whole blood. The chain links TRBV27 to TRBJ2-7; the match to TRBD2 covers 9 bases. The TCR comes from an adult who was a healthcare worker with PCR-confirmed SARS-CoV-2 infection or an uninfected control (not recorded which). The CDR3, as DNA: TGTGCCAGCAGCCGCACTAGCGGGTTTTCCTACGAGCAGTACTTC. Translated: CASSRTSGFSYEQYF.